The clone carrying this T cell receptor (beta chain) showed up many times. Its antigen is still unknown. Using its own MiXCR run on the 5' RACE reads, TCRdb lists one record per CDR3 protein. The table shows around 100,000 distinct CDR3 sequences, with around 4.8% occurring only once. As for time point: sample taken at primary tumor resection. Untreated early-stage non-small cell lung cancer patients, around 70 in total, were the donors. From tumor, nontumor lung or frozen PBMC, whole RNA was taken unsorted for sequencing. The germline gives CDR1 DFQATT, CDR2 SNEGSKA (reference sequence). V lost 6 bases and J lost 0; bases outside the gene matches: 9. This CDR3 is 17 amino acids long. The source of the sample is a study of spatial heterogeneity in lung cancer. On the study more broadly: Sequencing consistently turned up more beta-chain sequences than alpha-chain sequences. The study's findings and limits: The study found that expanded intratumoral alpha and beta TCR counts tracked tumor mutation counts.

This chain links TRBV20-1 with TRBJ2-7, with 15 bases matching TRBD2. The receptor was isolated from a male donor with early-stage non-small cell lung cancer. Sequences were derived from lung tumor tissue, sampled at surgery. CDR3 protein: CSAPGLAGGFPSYEQYF. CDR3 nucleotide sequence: TGCAGTGCCCCGGGACTAGCGGGAGGTTTTCCCTCCTACGAGCAGTACTTC.